This section outlines one TCR beta chain sequence together with its context. Original data processing: Researchers report that nucleated cell counts were estimated from reference gene primer amplification. The method was immunoSEQ multiplex PCR; TCRdb's version includes in-frame clones alone and lacks a portion of them. The DNA was the basis for D and trimming; V, J and clone size are from that table. The sample contains around 140,000 clones, 75% to 90% of which appear only once. CDR3 length: 16 residues. The germline CDR1 and CDR2 sequences are SGHAT and FQNNGV. V was trimmed by 2 bases and J by 0 bases, leaving 11 bases between them. This entry belongs to a study of blood T cell repertoires in COVID-19. Study summary: Samples of COVID-19 (acute and convalescent) were obtained from the United States, Italy and Spain. PBMCs, B-cell-depleted T cells, or T cells provided the cDNA or gDNA that made up the material.

This sequence was found in a man aged 50 to 59 with active COVID-19. This chain joins TRBV11-2 and TRBJ1-3; no reliable D call. Source material: peripheral blood. The CDR3 coding sequence is TGTGCCAGCAGCTTAAGGCTAAGGAGCTCTGGAAACACCATATATTTT. Translation: CASSLRLRSSGNTIYF.